The 26 T cell receptor beta chains below come from one sample, sequenced in a study of OX40 agonist ivuxolimab in advanced cancers. Profiled with immunoSEQ multiplex PCR; TCRdb holds only in-frame clones, not every one. Among about 62,000 clones listed, 80% to 90% were seen once. The input for sequencing was CD4+ or CD8+ T cells sorted from blood, taken in a trial of the OX40 agonist ivuxolimab. Receptors originate from an adult with an advanced solid tumor such as melanoma, head and neck, liver or kidney cancer.

The CDR3 DNA reads as TGTGCCACCAGCAGAGATATTGGACTTAATAATGAAAAACTGTTTTTT. As protein: CATSRDIGLNNEKLFF. This chain connects TRBV15 to TRBJ1-4; D call uncertain. Germline assignment: CDR1 LNHNV and CDR2 YYDKDF (reference sequence). The CDR3 consists of 16 residues. V was cut by 0 bases and J by 4 bases, with 12 bases left in between. Full variable domain (remainder filled in from reference TRBV15 and TRBJ1-4): DAMVIQNPRYQVTQFGKPVTLSCSQTLNHNVMYWYQQKSSQAPKLLFHYYDKDFNNEADTPDNFQSRRPNTSFCFLDIRSPGLGDTAMYLCATSRDIGLNNEKLFFGSGTQLSVL.

The count of this clone is one. The gene calls are TRBV5-4 and TRBJ1-2, with unresolved D. Trimming pared 1 base from V and 2 bases from J, leaving 12 bases between. The CDR3 spans 15 residues. Germline values: CDR1 SGHNT, CDR2 YYREEE (reference sequence). This chain's CDR3 is CASSLLILGNYGYTF. CDR3 DNA sequence: TGTGCCAGCAGCTTGTTAATTCTCGGGAACTATGGCTACACCTTC. The complete variable domain, with remaining parts taken from reference TRBV5-4 and TRBJ1-2, reads ETGVTQSPTHLIKTRGQQVTLRCSSQSGHNTVSWYQQALGQGPQFIFQYYREEENGRGNFPPRFSGLQFPNYSSELNVNALELDDSALYLCASSLLILGNYGYTFGSGTRLTVV.

The chain joins TRBV10-3 to TRBJ2-2, with 7 bases fitting TRBD2. In germline, CDR1 is ENHRY, CDR2 SYGVKD. V gave up 4 bases and J gave up 3 bases; unmatched junction bases: 5. The CDR3 covers 15 residues. CDR3 sequence reads: CAISVNREDTGELFF. The CDR3 DNA reads as TGTGCCATCAGTGTCAACCGGGAGGACACCGGGGAGCTGTTTTTT.

This sequence joins TRBV19 and TRBJ2-5, with D perhaps TRBD1 or TRBD2 (5 bases each). TRBJ2-7 matches the DNA end more closely, so the J call is doubtful. The CDR3 extends over 16 amino acids. CDR1 and CDR2 from the germline V gene are LNHDA and SQIVND (reference sequence). The CDR3 DNA sequence: TGTGCCAGTAGTATCTCCACGGGGCAGGGCTTAAACGAGCAGTACTTC. Its protein product is CASSISTGQGLNEQYF.

This clone was seen only once. The chain has TRBV2 and TRBJ2-1, with TRBD2 identical over 8 bases. The germline V gene has CDR1 SNHLY and CDR2 FYNNEI. The CDR3 covers 15 residues. Losses at the gene ends were 6 bases for V and 3 bases for J; bases not matched to a gene: 7. In nucleotides, the CDR3 is TGTGCCAGCAGCGGGGGGGGCCTATACTACAATGAGCAGTTCTTC. This translates into CASSGGGLYYNEQFF.

This clone occurred a few times. The gene calls are TRBV10-3 and TRBJ2-3; 7 bases are a match to TRBD2. The CDR3 spans 15 residues. With V trimmed by 2 bases and J by 1 base, 3 bases remained unmatched. Germline V gene data show CDR1 as ENHRY and CDR2 as SYGVKD. In nucleotides, the CDR3 is TGTGCCATCAGTGAGGGACTAGGAGGCACAGATACGCAGTATTTT. As protein: CAISEGLGGTDTQYF.

The rearrangement uses TRBV15 and TRBJ1-2, with D unclear. CDR3 length equals 12 residues. CDR1 is LNHNV and CDR2 is YYDKDF in the germline V gene (reference sequence). Trimming took 8 bases from V and 8 from J, leaving 15 bases between them. CDR3 residues: CATAPGVGGYTF. The DNA for the CDR3 is TGTGCCACCGCCCCGGGAGTAGGAGGCTACACCTTC.

The chain recombines TRBV29-1 with TRBJ2-7; D perhaps matches TRBD2 (5 bases). The CDR3 totals 12 residues. In germline, CDR1 is SQVTM, CDR2 ANQGSEA. Trimming removed 4 bases from V and 0 bases from J, with 7 bases in between. The CDR3 DNA follows: TGCAGCGTTGGCGGGTCCTCCTACGAGCAGTACTTC. It codes for CSVGGSSYEQYF.

This clone was seen just once. J is TRBJ2-1 and V is TRBV7-2; no reliable D call. Trimming shortened V by 4 bases and J by 10 bases, and 11 bases separated the two germline ends. The CDR3 runs to 12 residues. Per germline, CDR1 SGHTA and CDR2 FQGNSA. CDR3 sequence (DNA): TGTGCCAGCAGCTACAGTAGAGGCGAGCAGTTCTTC. It specifies CASSYSRGEQFF.

The rearrangement uses TRBV19 and TRBJ2-3; D unresolved. The CDR3 is made up of 15 amino acids. From germline, CDR1 is LNHDA and CDR2 SQIVND (reference sequence). Trimming removed 0 bases from V and 1 base from J, with 8 bases in between. The CDR3 DNA reads as TGTGCCAGTAGTATAGACGGCAAAGGCACAGATACGCAGTATTTT. Residues: CASSIDGKGTDTQYF.

The chain carries TRBV5-6 and TRBJ1-2; D not resolved. The germline gives CDR1 SGHDT, CDR2 YYEEEE. This CDR3 is built from 11 residues. V lost 4 bases and J lost 7, with 8 bases in between. CDR3 DNA sequence: TGTGCCAGCAGCCTGGATTCTGGCTACACCTTC. Its translation is CASSLDSGYTF.

The CDR3 is CASSLREGSGNTIYF. CDR3 bases: TGTGCCAGCAGCCTACGGGAGGGCTCTGGAAACACCATATATTTT. V and J are TRBV6-5 and TRBJ1-3; D is unresolved. V lost 6 bases and J 0 bases, leaving 12 bases between the germline ends. CDR1 and CDR2 from the germline V gene are MNHEY and SVGAGI. This CDR3 has 15 residues.

This clone has only a few counts. The gene calls are TRBV11-2 and TRBJ1-1; no clear D. The CDR3 is 13 residues long. The germline V gene encodes CDR1 SGHAT and CDR2 FQNNGV. V was clipped by 8 bases and J by 1 base, with 11 bases between them. The CDR3 nucleotides read TGTGCCAGCTGCGGTCAGGCGAACACTGAAGCTTTCTTT. Residues: CASCGQANTEAFF.

This chain joins TRBV2 and TRBJ2-3; D perhaps matches TRBD1 (5 bases). Trimming removed 5 bases at V and 0 bases at J, with 9 bases between. Germline V gene data show CDR1 as SNHLY and CDR2 as FYNNEI. This CDR3 has 14 residues. The CDR3 bases are TGTGCCAGCAGTTGGACACTTAGCACAGATACGCAGTATTTT. Translating it yields CASSWTLSTDTQYF.

The chain has TRBV28 and TRBJ1-2, with 7 positions matching TRBD1. Trimming cost V 3 bases and J 5 bases; bases outside gene matches: 9. The CDR3 totals 15 residues. Per germline, CDR1 MDHEN and CDR2 SYDVKM. This CDR3 reads CASSFWRGRTYGYTF. CDR3 in DNA: TGTGCCAGCAGTTTCTGGAGGGGGCGGACGTATGGCTACACCTTC.

J is TRBJ1-5 and V is TRBV7-9; D remains unclear. The CDR3 is 12 amino acids. In germline, CDR1 is SEHNR, CDR2 FQNEAQ (reference sequence). The V and J ends lost 3 bases and 8 bases respectively, with 8 bases between them. CDR3 amino acids: CASSFLEEPQHF. Here the CDR3 DNA reads TGTGCCAGCAGCTTTTTAGAGGAGCCCCAGCATTTT.

The J gene is TRBJ2-1, the V gene TRBV6-1, with 8 bases lining up with TRBD2. Germline CDR1 MNHNS, CDR2 SASEGT. Germline trimming cut 4 bases from V and 1 base from J; bases unmatched to any gene: 15. The CDR3 totals 19 residues. CDR3 sequence (DNA): TGTGCCAGCAGTGGTCTAGGGCGGGGGGCGGTAGGATCCTACAATGAGCAGTTCTTC. This encodes CASSGLGRGAVGSYNEQFF.

The rearrangement links TRBV2 to TRBJ2-6; TRBD1 agrees at 9 bases. CDR1 SNHLY and CDR2 FYNNEI come from the germline V gene. The length of the CDR3 is 14 residues. Trimming removed 6 bases from V and 4 bases from J; junction bases left unmatched: 1. The CDR3 nucleotides are TGTGCCAGCAGACAGGGGGCGGGGGCCAACGTCCTGACTTTC. Encoded protein: CASRQGAGANVLTF.

The rearrangement links TRBV5-6 to TRBJ2-1; 8 nucleotides agree with TRBD2. With 4 bases clipped from V and 10 bases from J, the junction kept 7 bases outside the gene matches. CDR1 and CDR2 from the germline V gene are SGHDT and YYEEEE. The CDR3 totals 13 residues. The chain's CDR3 is CASSPGGAREQFF. In DNA, the CDR3 is TGTGCCAGCAGCCCCGGGGGGGCCCGGGAGCAGTTCTTC.

The chain is built from TRBV6-5 and TRBJ2-7; the match to TRBD1 covers 10 bases. Germline-derived CDR1 and CDR2 are MNHEY and SVGAGI. Losses at the gene ends were 3 bases for V and 4 bases for J; bases not matched to a gene: 9. The CDR3 is 16 amino acids. This chain's CDR3 is CASSYRTTGGTYEQYF. CDR3 nucleotide sequence: TGTGCCAGCAGTTATCGAACGACAGGGGGCACTTACGAGCAGTACTTC.

V is TRBV5-4 and J is TRBJ2-2, with 12 positions matching TRBD1. The CDR3 has 16 residues. The V gene's germline CDR1 is SGHNT and CDR2 YYREEE (reference sequence). After removal of 4 bases from V and 7 bases from J, the junction contained 8 bases not matched to a gene. CDR3 sequence: CASSAPGQGAGGELFF. DNA for the CDR3: TGTGCCAGCAGCGCACCGGGACAGGGGGCTGGCGGGGAGCTGTTTTTT.

The V call is TRBV7-2, the J call TRBJ1-5; D gene unclear. The germline V and J ends were trimmed by 1 base and 4 bases, with 8 bases remaining between them. CDR3 size: 14 residues. The germline gives CDR1 SGHTA, CDR2 FQGNSA. For the CDR3, the DNA is TGTGCCAGCAGCTTAGTGCGGCTAAATCAGCCCCAGCATTTT. Protein sequence: CASSLVRLNQPQHF.

This chain links TRBV2 with TRBJ2-5, with TRBD2 identical over 8 bases. There are 15 residues in the CDR3. Trimming at V came to 6 bases and at J to 4 bases, leaving 10 bases not matched to a gene. The germline V gene encodes CDR1 SNHLY and CDR2 FYNNEI. The CDR3: CASSAVRGAPETQYF. CDR3 nucleotides: TGTGCCAGCAGCGCAGTGCGGGGGGCGCCAGAGACCCAGTACTTC.

The J gene is TRBJ1-1, the V gene TRBV4-1, with no clear D. The CDR3 spans 14 residues. The V and J ends lost 1 base and 0 bases respectively, with 6 bases between them. CDR1 is MGHRA and CDR2 is YSYEKL in the germline V gene. The DNA for the CDR3 is TGCGCCAGCAGCCAAGCCTACATGAACACTGAAGCTTTCTTT. Translated: CASSQAYMNTEAFF.

The chain is built from TRBV9 and TRBJ2-3; D remains unclear. V shed 3 bases and J shed 2 bases, with 7 bases lying between them. The CDR3 contains 13 residues. The germline CDR1 and CDR2 sequences are SGDLS and YYNGEE. The CDR3 nucleotides read TGTGCCAGCAGCGCAGGACCCACAGATACGCAGTATTTT. Amino acid sequence: CASSAGPTDTQYF. Complete variable domain (other parts from reference TRBV9 and TRBJ2-3): DSGVTQTPKHLITATGQRVTLRCSPRSGDLSVYWYQQSLDQGLQFLIQYYNGEERAKGNILERFSAQQFPDLHSELNLSSLELGDSALYFCASSAGPTDTQYFGPGTRLTVL.

This chain links TRBV9 with TRBJ2-7; TRBD1 might be the D (5 bases). This CDR3 contains 13 residues. CDR1 and CDR2 from the germline V gene are SGDLS and YYNGEE. The V end lost 0 bases, the J end lost 3 bases, and 7 bases lay between the germline ends. This chain's CDR3 is CASSVGQSYEQYF. In nucleotides, the CDR3 is TGTGCCAGCAGCGTAGGACAGAGCTACGAGCAGTACTTC.